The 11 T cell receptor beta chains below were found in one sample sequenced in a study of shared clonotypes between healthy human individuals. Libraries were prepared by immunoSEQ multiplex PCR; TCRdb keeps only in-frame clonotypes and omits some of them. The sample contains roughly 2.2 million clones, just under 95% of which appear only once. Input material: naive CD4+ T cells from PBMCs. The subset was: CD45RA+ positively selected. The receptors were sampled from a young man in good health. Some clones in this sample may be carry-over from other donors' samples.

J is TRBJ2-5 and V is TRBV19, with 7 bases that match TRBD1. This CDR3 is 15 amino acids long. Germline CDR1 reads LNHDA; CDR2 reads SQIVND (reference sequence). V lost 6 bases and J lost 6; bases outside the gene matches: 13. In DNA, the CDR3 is TGTGCCAGTAGCCCCGACAGGGTAGAGGGGAAGACCCAGTACTTC. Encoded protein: CASSPDRVEGKTQYF.

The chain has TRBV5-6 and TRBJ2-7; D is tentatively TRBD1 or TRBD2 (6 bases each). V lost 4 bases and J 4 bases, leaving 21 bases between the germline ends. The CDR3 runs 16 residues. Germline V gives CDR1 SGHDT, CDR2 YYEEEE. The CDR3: CASSPLGGGRGYEQYF. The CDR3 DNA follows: TGTGCCAGCAGCCCCCTTGGGGGCGGCCGGGGGTACGAGCAGTACTTC.

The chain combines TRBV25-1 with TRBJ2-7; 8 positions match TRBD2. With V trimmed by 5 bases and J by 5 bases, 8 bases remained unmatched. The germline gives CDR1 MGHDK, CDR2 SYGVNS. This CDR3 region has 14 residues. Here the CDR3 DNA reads TGTGCCAGCAGTCCCCAGGGACTAGAACACGAGCAGTACTTC. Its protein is CASSPQGLEHEQYF.

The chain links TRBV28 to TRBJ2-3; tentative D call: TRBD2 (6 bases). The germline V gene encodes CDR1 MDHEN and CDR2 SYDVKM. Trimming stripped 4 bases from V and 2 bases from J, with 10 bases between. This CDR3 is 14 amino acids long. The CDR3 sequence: CASSWGTFTDTQYF. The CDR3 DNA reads TGTGCCAGCAGTTGGGGGACTTTCACAGATACGCAGTATTTT.

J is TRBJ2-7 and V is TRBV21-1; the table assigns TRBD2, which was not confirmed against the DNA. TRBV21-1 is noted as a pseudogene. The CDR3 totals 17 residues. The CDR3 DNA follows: TGTGCCAGCAGACCAAACCCTACTAGCGGATCTGGCTACGAGCAGTACTTC. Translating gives CASRPNPTSGSGYEQYF.

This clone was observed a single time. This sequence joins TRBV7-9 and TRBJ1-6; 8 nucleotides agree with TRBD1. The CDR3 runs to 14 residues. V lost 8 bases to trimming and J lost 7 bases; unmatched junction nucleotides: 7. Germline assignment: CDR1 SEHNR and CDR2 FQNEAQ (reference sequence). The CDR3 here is CASGRQGANSPLHF. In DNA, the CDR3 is TGTGCCAGCGGCAGGCAGGGGGCCAATTCACCCCTCCACTTT.

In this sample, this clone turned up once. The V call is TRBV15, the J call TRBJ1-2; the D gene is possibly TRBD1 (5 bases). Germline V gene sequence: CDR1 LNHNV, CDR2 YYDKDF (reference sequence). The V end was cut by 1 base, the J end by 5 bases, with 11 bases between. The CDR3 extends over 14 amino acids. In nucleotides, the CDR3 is TGTGCCACCAGCAGAGTCGGCAGGGAGTATGGCTACACCTTC. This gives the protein CATSRVGREYGYTF.

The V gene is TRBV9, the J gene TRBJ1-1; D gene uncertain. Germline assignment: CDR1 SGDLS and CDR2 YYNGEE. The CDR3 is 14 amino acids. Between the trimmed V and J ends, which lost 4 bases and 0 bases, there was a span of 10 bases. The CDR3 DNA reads TGTGCCAGCAGCCGCTTGGTTTTGAACACTGAAGCTTTCTTT. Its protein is CASSRLVLNTEAFF.

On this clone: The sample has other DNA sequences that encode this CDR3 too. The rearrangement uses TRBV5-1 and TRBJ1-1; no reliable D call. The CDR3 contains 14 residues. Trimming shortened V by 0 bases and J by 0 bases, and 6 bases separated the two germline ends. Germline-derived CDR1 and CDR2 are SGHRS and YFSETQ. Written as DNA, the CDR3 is TGCGCCAGCAGCTTGGCCCTCATGAACACTGAAGCTTTCTTT. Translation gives CASSLALMNTEAFF.

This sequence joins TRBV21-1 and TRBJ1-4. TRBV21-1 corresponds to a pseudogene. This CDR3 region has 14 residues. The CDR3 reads CASSRGGQSEKLFF. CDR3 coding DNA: TGTGCCAGCAGCAGGGGGGGACAGAGTGAAAAACTGTTTTTT.

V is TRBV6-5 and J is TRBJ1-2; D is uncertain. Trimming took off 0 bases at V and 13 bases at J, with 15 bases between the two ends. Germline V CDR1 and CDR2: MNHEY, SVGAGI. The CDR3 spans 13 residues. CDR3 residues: CASSYSNEYVGTF. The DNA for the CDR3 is TGTGCCAGCAGTTACTCGAACGAGTATGTTGGCACCTTC.